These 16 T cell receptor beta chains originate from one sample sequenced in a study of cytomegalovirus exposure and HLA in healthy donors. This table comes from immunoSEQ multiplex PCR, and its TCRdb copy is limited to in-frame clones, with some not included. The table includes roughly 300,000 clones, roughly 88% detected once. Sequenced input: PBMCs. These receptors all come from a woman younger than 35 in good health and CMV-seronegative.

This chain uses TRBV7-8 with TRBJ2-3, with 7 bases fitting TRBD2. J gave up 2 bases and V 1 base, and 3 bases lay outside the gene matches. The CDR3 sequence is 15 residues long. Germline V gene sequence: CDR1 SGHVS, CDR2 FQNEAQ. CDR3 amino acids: CASSLGGSYTDTQYF. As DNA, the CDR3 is TGTGCCAGCAGCTTAGGCGGGAGCTACACAGATACGCAGTATTTT.

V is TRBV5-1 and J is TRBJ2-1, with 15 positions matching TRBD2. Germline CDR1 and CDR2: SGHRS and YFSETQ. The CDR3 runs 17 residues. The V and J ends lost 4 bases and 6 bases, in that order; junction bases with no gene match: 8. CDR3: CASSHGLAGGPGNEQFF. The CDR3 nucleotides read TGCGCCAGCAGCCACGGACTAGCGGGAGGGCCCGGCAATGAGCAGTTCTTC.

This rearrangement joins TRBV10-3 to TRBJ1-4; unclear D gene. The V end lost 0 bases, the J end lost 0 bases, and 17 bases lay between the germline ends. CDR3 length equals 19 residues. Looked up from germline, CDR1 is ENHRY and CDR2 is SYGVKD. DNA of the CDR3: TGTGCCATCAGTGAGTCTTTGTTCGGGAACGGTGCAACTAATGAAAAACTGTTTTTT. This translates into CAISESLFGNGATNEKLFF.

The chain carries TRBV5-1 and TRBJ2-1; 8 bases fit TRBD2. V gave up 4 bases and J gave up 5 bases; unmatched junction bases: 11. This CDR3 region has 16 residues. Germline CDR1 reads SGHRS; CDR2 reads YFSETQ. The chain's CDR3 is CASSNLGAGVNNEQFF. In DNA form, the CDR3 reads TGCGCCAGCAGCAACCTGGGAGCGGGAGTAAACAATGAGCAGTTCTTC.

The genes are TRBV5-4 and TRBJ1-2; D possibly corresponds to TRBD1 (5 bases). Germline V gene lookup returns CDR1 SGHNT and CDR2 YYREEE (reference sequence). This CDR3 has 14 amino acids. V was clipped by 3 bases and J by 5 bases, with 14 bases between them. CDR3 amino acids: CASSSAQGKYGYTF. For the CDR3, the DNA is TGTGCCAGCAGCTCCGCCCAGGGAAAATATGGCTACACCTTC.

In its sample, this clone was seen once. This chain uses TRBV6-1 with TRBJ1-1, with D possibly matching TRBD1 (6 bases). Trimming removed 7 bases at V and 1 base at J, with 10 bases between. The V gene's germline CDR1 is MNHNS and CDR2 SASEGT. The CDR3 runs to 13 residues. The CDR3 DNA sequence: TGTGCCAGCACTGAGGGGGGGAACACTGAAGCTTTCTTT. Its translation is CASTEGGNTEAFF.

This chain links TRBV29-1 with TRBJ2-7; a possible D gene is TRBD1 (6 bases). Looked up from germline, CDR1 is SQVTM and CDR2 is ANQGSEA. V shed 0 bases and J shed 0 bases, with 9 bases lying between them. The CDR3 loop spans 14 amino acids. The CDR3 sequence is CSVEDRRGSYEQYF. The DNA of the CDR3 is TGCAGCGTTGAAGATCGCAGGGGCTCCTACGAGCAGTACTTC.

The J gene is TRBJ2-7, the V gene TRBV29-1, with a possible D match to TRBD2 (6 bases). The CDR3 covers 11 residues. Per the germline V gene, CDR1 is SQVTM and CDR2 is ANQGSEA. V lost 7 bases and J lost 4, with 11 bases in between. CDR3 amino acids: CSGLAGYEQYF. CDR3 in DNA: TGCAGCGGACTCGCGGGATACGAGCAGTACTTC.

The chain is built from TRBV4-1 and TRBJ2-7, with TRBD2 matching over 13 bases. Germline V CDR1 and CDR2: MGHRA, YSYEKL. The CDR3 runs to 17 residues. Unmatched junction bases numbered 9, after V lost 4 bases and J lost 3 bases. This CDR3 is CASSPELAGGHDYEQYF. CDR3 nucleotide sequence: TGCGCCAGCAGCCCGGAACTAGCGGGAGGGCATGACTACGAGCAGTACTTC.

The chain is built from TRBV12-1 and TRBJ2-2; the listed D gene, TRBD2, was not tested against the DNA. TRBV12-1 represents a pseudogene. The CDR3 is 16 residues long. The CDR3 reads CASSSLAGVVTGELFF. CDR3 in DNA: TGTGCCAGCAGCTCGTTAGCGGGAGTGGTAACCGGGGAGCTGTTTTTT.

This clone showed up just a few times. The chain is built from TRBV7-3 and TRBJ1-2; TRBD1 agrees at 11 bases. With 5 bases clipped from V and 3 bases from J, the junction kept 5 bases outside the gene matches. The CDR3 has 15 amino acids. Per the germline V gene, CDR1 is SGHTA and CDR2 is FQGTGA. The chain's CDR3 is CASSPGTGGDYGYTF. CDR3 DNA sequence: TGTGCCAGCAGCCCCGGGACAGGGGGTGACTATGGCTACACCTTC. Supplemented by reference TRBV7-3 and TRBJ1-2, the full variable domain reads GAGVSQTPSNKVTEKGKYVELRCDPISGHTALYWYRQSLGQGPEFLIYFQGTGAADDSGLPNDRFFAVRPEGSVSTLKIQRTERGDSAVYLCASSPGTGGDYGYTFGSGTRLTVV.

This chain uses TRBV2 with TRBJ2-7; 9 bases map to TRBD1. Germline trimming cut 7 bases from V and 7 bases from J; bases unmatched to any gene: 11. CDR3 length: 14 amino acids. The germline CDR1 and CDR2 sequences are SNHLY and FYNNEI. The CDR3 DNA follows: TGTGCCAGCACTGTATGGGACAGGGAGGATGAGCAGTACTTC. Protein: CASTVWDREDEQYF.

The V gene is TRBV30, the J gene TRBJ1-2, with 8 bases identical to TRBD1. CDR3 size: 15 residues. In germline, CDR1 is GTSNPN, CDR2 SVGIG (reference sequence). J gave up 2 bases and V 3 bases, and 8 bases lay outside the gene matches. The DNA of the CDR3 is TGTGCCTGGAGGGAGTCGGGACAGGAGAACTATGGCTACACCTTC. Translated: CAWRESGQENYGYTF.

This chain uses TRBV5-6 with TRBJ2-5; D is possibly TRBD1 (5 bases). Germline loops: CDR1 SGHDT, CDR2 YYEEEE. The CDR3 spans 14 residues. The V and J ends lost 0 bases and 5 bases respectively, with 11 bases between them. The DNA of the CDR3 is TGTGCCAGCAGCTTGGTAGGGGTAGAGGAGACCCAGTACTTC. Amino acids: CASSLVGVEETQYF.

The CDR3 loop is CASSLSGRGYTF. For the CDR3, the DNA is TGTGCCAGCAGTTTATCTGGTAGAGGCTACACCTTC. The V gene is TRBV28, the J gene TRBJ1-2; no reliable D call. The germline V gene has CDR1 MDHEN and CDR2 SYDVKM. The CDR3 consists of 12 residues. V lost 1 base and J 8 bases, leaving 8 bases between the germline ends.

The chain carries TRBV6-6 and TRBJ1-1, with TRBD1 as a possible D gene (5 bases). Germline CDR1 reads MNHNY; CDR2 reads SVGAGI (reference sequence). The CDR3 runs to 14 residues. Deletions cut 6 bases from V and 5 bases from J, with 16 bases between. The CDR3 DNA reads TGTGCCAGCAGGTCACCCGGGGGAAGGACTGAAGCTTTCTTT. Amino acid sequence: CASRSPGGRTEAFF.